This T cell receptor beta chain comes out of a study of long-term antiretroviral therapy in people with HIV. This clone came up once. Sequencing used immunoSEQ v3.0 at survey level. Generated by immunoSEQ multiplex PCR, the TCRdb table keeps only in-frame clones and is missing some. The top ten hold 3.5% of the sample, which has 20,000 to 25,000 clones, 85% to 90% seen once. CDR3 length: 16 residues. Deletions cut 5 bases from V and 2 bases from J, with 18 bases between. CDR1 is MNHEY and CDR2 is SMNVEV in the germline V gene (reference sequence). This receptor was obtained from a man in his 60s with HIV. V gene TRBV27 combines with J gene TRBJ1-2; D ambiguous. The specimen comprised unsorted PBMCs, sampled 2.3 years after starting antiretroviral therapy. The CDR3 DNA sequence: TGTGCCAGCAGTCCCTCCGGAGGGCCACTAAACTATGGCTACACCTTC. It yields the protein CASSPSGGPLNYGYTF.